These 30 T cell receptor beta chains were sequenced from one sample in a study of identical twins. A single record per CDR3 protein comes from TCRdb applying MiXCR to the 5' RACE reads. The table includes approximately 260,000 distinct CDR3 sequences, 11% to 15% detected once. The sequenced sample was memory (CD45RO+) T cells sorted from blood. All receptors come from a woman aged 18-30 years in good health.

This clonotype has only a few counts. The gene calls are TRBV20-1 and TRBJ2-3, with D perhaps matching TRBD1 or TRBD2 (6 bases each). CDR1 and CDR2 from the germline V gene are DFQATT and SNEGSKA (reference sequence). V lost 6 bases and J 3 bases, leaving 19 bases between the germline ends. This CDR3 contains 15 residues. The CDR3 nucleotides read TGCAGTGCCGACGGGGGCGGGGAGAATACAGATACGCAGTATTTT. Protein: CSADGGGENTDTQYF.

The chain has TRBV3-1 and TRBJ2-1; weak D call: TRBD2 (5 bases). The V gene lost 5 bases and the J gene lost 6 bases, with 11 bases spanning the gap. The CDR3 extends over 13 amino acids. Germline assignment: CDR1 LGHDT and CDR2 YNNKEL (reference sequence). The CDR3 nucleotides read TGTGCCAGCAGCGAGCGGCAGAGCAATGAGCAGTTCTTC. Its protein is CASSERQSNEQFF.

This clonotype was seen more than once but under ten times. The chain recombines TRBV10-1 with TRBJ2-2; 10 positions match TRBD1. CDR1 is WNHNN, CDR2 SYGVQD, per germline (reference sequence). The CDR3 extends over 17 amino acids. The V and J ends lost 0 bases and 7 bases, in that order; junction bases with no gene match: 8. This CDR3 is CASSESTGTGVDGELFF. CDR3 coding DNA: TGCGCCAGCAGTGAGTCGACTGGGACAGGGGTCGACGGGGAGCTGTTTTTT.

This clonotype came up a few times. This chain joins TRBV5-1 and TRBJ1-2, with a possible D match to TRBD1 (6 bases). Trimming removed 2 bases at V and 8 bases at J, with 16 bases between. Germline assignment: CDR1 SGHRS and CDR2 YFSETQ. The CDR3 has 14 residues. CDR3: CASSLELRDTGYTF. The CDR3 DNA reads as TGCGCCAGCAGCTTAGAATTACGGGACACCGGCTACACCTTC.

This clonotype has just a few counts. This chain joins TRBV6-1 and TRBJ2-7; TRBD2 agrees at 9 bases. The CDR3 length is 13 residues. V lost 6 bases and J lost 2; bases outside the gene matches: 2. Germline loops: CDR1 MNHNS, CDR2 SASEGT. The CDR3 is CASRLAGTYEQYF. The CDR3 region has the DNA TGTGCCAGCAGACTAGCGGGTACCTACGAGCAGTACTTC.

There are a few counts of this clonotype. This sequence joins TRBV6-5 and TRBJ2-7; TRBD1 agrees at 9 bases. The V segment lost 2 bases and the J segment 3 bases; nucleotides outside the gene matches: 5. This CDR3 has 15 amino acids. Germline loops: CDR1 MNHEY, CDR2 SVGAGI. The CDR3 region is CASSYGQGRNYEQYF. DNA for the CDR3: TGTGCCAGCAGTTACGGACAGGGGCGAAACTACGAGCAGTACTTC.

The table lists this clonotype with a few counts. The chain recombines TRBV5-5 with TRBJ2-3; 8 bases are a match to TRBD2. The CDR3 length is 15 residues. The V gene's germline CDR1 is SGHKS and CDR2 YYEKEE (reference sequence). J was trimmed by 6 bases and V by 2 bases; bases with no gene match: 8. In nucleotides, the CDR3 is TGTGCCAGCAGCTTTGTGCCGGGAGGGGCGGATACGCAGTATTTT. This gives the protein CASSFVPGGADTQYF.

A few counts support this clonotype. CDR3 sequence reads: CASSRTSGRFGEQFF. CDR3 sequence (DNA): TGTGCCAGCAGTCGGACTAGCGGGAGGTTCGGAGAGCAGTTCTTC. The chain recombines TRBV28 with TRBJ2-1, with 14 bases lining up with TRBD2. Germline values: CDR1 MDHEN, CDR2 SYDVKM. V dropped 5 bases and J dropped 10; count of bases not matched to a gene: 7. The CDR3 has 15 amino acids.

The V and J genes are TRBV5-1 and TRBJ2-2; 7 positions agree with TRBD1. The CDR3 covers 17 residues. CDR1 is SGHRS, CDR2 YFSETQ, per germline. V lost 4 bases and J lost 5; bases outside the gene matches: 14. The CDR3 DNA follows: TGCGCCAGCAGCATCCCTAGACAGGGAAGCAAAACCGGGGAGCTGTTTTTT. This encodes CASSIPRQGSKTGELFF.

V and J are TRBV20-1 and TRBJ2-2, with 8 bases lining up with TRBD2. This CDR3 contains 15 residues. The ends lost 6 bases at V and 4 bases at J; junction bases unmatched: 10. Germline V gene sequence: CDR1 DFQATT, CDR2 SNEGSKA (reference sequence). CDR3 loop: CSAQSGLASTGELFF. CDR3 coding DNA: TGCAGTGCCCAGAGTGGACTAGCATCCACCGGGGAGCTGTTTTTT.

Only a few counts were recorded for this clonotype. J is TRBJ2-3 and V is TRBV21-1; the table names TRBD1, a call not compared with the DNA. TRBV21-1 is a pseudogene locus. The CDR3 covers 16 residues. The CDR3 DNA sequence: TGTGCCAGCAGCAAAGATGACAGGGAGGGGGCAGATACGCAGTATTTT. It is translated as CASSKDDREGADTQYF.

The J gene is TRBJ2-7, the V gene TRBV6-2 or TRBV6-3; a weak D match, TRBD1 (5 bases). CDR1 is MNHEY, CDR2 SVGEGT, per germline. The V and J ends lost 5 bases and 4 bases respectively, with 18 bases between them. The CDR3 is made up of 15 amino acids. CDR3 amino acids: CASSPLTATAYEQYF. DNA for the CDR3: TGTGCCAGCAGTCCGCTGACAGCGACCGCTTACGAGCAGTACTTC.

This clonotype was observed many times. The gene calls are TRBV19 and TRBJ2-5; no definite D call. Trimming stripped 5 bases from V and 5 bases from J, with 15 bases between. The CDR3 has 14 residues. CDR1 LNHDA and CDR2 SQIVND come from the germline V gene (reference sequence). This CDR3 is CASSDTSRAETQYF. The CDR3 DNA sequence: TGTGCCAGTAGTGACACCTCAAGGGCGGAGACCCAGTACTTC.

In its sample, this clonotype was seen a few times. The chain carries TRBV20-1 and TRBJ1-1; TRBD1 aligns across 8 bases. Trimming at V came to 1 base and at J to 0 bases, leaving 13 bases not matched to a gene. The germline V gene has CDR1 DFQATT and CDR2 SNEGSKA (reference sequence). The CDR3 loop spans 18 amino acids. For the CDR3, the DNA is TGCAGTGCTAGAGTTGTAGGACAGGGAGGAACTCTGAACACTGAAGCTTTCTTT. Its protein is CSARVVGQGGTLNTEAFF.

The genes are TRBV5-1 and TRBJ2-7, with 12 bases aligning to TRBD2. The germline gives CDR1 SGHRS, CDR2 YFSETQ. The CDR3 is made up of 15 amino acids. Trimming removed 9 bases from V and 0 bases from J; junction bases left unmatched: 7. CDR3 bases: TGCGCCATCAGTTTGACTAGCGGGAGCTCCTACGAGCAGTACTTC. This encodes CAISLTSGSSYEQYF.

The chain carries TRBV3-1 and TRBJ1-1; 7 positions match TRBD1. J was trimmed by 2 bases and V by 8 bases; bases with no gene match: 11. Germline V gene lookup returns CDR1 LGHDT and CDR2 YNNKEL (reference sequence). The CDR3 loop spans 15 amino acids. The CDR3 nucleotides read TGTGCCAGCGTCCTTCAGGGGGGTGGCAACACTGAAGCTTTCTTT. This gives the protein CASVLQGGGNTEAFF.

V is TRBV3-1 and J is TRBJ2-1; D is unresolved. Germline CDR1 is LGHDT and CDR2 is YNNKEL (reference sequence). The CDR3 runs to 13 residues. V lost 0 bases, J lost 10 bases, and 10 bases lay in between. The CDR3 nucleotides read TGTGCCAGCAGCCAAGATCTGACGAGGGAGCAGTTCTTC. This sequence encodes CASSQDLTREQFF.

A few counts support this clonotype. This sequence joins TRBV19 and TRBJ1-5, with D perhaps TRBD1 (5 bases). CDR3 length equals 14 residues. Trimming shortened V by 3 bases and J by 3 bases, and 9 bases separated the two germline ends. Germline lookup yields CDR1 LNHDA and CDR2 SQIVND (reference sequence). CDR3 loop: CASSMARDNQPQHF. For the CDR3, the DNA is TGTGCCAGTAGTATGGCCAGGGACAATCAGCCCCAGCATTTT.

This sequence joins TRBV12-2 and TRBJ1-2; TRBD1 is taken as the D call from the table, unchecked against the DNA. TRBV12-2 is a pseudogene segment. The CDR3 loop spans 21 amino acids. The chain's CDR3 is CASRLGWAVRDTRGQNYGYTF. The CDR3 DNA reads TGTGCAAGTCGCTTAGGTTGGGCTGTGAGGGACACCCGAGGGCAAAACTATGGCTACACCTTC.

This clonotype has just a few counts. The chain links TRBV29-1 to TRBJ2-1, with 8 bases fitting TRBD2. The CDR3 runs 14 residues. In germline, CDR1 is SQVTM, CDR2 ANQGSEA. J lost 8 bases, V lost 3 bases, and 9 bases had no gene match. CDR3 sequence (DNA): TGCAGCGTTGATCTTCGGGGGGGCCTCGATGAGCAGTTCTTC. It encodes CSVDLRGGLDEQFF.

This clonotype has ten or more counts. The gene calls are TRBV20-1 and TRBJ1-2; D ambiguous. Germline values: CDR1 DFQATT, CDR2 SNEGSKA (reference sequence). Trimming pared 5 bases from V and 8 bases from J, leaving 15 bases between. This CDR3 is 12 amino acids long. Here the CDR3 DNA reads TGCAGTGCTCGGGAGGGAGTGAGCGGCTACACCTTC. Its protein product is CSAREGVSGYTF.

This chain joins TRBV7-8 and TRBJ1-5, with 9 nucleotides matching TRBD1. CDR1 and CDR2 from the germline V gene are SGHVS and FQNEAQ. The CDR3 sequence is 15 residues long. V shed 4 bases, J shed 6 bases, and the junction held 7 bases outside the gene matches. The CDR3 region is CASSWGQGNSQPQHF. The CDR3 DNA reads TGTGCCAGCAGCTGGGGACAGGGTAATTCTCAGCCCCAGCATTTT.

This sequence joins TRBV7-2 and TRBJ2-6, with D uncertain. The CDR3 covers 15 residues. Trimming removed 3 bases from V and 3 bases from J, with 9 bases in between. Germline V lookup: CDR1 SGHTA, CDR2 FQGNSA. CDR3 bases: TGTGCCAGCAGCTTCGTGGGCAATGGGGCCAACGTCCTGACTTTC. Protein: CASSFVGNGANVLTF.

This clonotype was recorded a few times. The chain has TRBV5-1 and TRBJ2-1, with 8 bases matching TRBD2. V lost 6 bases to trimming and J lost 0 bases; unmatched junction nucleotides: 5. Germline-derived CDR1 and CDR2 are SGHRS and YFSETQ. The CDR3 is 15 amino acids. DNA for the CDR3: TGCGCCAGCAATTCGGGGGGGGTCTCCTACAATGAGCAGTTCTTC. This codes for CASNSGGVSYNEQFF.

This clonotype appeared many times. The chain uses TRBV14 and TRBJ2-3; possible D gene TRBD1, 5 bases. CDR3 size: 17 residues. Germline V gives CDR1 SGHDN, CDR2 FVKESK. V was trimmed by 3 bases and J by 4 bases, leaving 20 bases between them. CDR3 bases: TGTGCCAGCAGCCACCTGGGCGGAGCAGGGTCGGCAGATACGCAGTATTTT. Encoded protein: CASSHLGGAGSADTQYF.

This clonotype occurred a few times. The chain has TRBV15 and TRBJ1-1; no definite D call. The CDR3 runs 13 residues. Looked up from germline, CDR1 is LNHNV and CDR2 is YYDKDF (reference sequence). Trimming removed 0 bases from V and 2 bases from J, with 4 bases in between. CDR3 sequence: CATSRDGNTEAFF. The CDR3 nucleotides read TGTGCCACCAGCAGAGACGGAAACACTGAAGCTTTCTTT. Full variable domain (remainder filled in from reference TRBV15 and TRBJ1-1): DAMVIQNPRYQVTQFGKPVTLSCSQTLNHNVMYWYQQKSSQAPKLLFHYYDKDFNNEADTPDNFQSRRPNTSFCFLDIRSPGLGDTAMYLCATSRDGNTEAFFGQGTRLTVV.

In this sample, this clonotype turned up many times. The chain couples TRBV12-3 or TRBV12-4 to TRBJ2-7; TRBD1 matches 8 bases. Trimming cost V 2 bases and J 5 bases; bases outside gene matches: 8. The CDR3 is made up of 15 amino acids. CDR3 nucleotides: TGTGCCAGCAGTTTAAGGGGCAGGGGGCTCAACGAGCAGTACTTC. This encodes CASSLRGRGLNEQYF.

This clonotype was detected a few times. This CDR3 reads CASSRPGQSVYEQYF. In nucleotides, the CDR3 is TGTGCCAGCAGCCGACCCGGACAGTCTGTCTACGAGCAGTACTTC. The chain has TRBV28 and TRBJ2-7, with D possibly being TRBD1 (6 bases). Germline-derived CDR1 and CDR2 are MDHEN and SYDVKM. V was clipped by 6 bases and J by 3 bases, with 18 bases between them. The CDR3 has 15 amino acids.

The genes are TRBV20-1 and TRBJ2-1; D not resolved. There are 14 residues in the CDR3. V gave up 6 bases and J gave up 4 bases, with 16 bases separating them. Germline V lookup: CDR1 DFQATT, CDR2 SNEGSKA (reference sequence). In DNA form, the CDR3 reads TGCAGTGCCCCCGGGTCTAGTCGTTACAATGAGCAGTTCTTC. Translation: CSAPGSSRYNEQFF.

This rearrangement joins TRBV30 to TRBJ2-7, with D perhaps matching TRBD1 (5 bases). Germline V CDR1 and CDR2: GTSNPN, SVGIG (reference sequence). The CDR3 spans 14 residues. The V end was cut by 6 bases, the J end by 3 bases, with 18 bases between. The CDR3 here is CACGRKGLIYEQYF. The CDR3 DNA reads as TGTGCCTGTGGCAGAAAGGGGCTTATCTACGAGCAGTACTTC. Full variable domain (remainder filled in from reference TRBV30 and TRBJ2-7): SQTIHQWPATLVQPVGSPLSLECTVEGTSNPNLYWYRQAAGRGLQLLFYSVGIGQISSEVPQNLSASRPQDRQFILSSKKLLLSDSGFYLCACGRKGLIYEQYFGPGTRLTVT.